The 15 T cell receptor beta chains in this list originate from one sample, sequenced in a study of cytomegalovirus exposure and HLA in healthy donors. Use of 60 Vbeta and 13 Jbeta primers characterized the PCR. Libraries were prepared by immunoSEQ multiplex PCR; TCRdb keeps only in-frame clonotypes and omits some of them. The sample includes a few hundred thousand clones, 84% seen only once; the top ten take roughly 2%. The sequenced material came from PBMCs. Receptors were obtained from a woman aged 40 to 55 in good health and CMV-seropositive.

CDR3 region: CASSPGYSHVLYNEQFF. For the CDR3, the DNA is TGTGCCAGCTCGCCGGGATATTCTCATGTTCTTTACAATGAGCAGTTCTTC. The V and J genes are TRBV27 and TRBJ2-1, with a tentative D call TRBD2 (5 bases). Germline CDR1 and CDR2: MNHEY and SMNVEV (reference sequence). V was shortened by 8 bases and J by 4 bases, with 24 bases between the two germline ends. The CDR3 is made up of 17 amino acids.

With regard to this clone: This CDR3 is missing its conserved last phenylalanine or tryptophan, likely due to a read error. This sequence joins TRBV27 and TRBJ2-7, with a tentative D call TRBD2 (5 bases). This CDR3 spans 14 amino acids. Looked up from germline, CDR1 is MNHEY and CDR2 is SMNVEV (reference sequence). For the CDR3, the DNA is TGTGCCAGCAGTTTCCAGGCTAGCTCCCACGAGCAGTACCTC. This encodes CASSFQASSHEQYL.

The sample holds one count of this clone. The CDR3 is CASSLRSGGDTQYF. DNA for the CDR3: TGTGCCAGCAGCCTAAGGTCGGGAGGAGATACGCAGTATTTT. The chain is built from TRBV7-2 and TRBJ2-3, with 7 bases aligning to TRBD2. V was pared by 5 bases and J by 5 bases, with 7 bases of the junction left unmatched. Germline V gene sequence: CDR1 SGHTA, CDR2 FQGNSA. This CDR3 has 14 residues.

V is TRBV11-3 and J is TRBJ2-5; the D gene is possibly TRBD1 (6 bases). Trimming stripped 5 bases from V and 7 bases from J, with 23 bases between. The CDR3 totals 16 residues. Germline V lookup: CDR1 SGHNT, CDR2 YENEEA. The CDR3 region has the DNA TGTGCCAGCAGCCTAAGTGGGGGCGCGATCTTGGGGACCCAGTACTTC. Amino acids: CASSLSGGAILGTQYF.

V gene TRBV6-5 combines with J gene TRBJ2-1, with D possibly matching TRBD2 (6 bases). Trimming stripped 6 bases from V and 9 bases from J, with 9 bases between. The germline V gene encodes CDR1 MNHEY and CDR2 SVGAGI. This CDR3 has 11 amino acids. The CDR3 DNA sequence: TGTGCCAGCAGCCAGGGACTTGAGCAGTTCTTC. It is translated as CASSQGLEQFF.

This rearrangement joins TRBV7-6 to TRBJ1-1; 8 nucleotides agree with TRBD1. The CDR3 extends over 13 amino acids. Germline assignment: CDR1 SGHVS and CDR2 FNYEAQ. V gave up 1 base and J gave up 7 bases; unmatched junction bases: 2. CDR3 DNA: TGTGCCAGCAGCTTAGTGACAGGGGATGAAGCTTTCTTT. The encoded protein is CASSLVTGDEAFF. The full variable domain, in which reference TRBV7-6 and TRBJ1-1 provide the parts outside the CDR3, is GAGVSQSPRYKVTKRGQDVALRCDPISGHVSLYWYRQALGQGPEFLTYFNYEAQQDKSGLPNDRFSAERPEGSISTLTIQRTEQRDSAMYRCASSLVTGDEAFFGQGTRLTVV.

This clone was detected a few times. V and J are TRBV6-5 and TRBJ1-2, with a tentative D call TRBD1 (5 bases). The CDR3 spans 15 residues. The V end was cut by 4 bases, the J end by 4 bases, with 16 bases between. The germline V gene has CDR1 MNHEY and CDR2 SVGAGI. The CDR3 coding sequence is TGTGCCAGCAGTTGGACACCTCCAAGTGGCTATGGCTACACCTTC. Protein: CASSWTPPSGYGYTF.

This clone was seen only a few times. This chain connects TRBV18 to TRBJ2-3; D perhaps matches TRBD2 (6 bases). Germline V gene sequence: CDR1 KGHSH, CDR2 LQKENI. The CDR3 contains 15 residues. Trimming took 2 bases from V and 3 from J, leaving 12 bases between them. The CDR3 nucleotides read TGTGCCAGCTCACCAGGGCTAGCGATGACAGATACGCAGTATTTT. Amino acids: CASSPGLAMTDTQYF. The whole variable domain, remainder taken from reference TRBV18 and TRBJ2-3, is NAGVMQNPRHLVRRRGQEARLRCSPMKGHSHVYWYRQLPEEGLKFMVYLQKENIIDESGMPKERFSAEFPKEGPSILRIQQVVRGDSAAYFCASSPGLAMTDTQYFGPGTRLTVL.

The V call is TRBV7-2, the J call TRBJ2-5; 7 bases agree with TRBD2. CDR1 is SGHTA and CDR2 is FQGNSA in the germline V gene. The CDR3 sequence is 14 residues long. V trimming: 7 bases; J trimming: 1 base; junction bases outside the gene matches: 6. The CDR3: CASTLSGAQETQYF. The CDR3 nucleotides read TGTGCCAGCACCCTCAGCGGGGCCCAAGAGACCCAGTACTTC.

V gene TRBV7-6 combines with J gene TRBJ2-5; a weak D match, TRBD1 (5 bases). This CDR3 is 11 amino acids long. Trimming took off 5 bases at V and 4 bases at J, with 5 bases between the two ends. Germline-derived CDR1 and CDR2 are SGHVS and FNYEAQ. DNA of the CDR3: TGTGCCAGCAGCCAGGGAGAGACCCAGTACTTC. Its translation is CASSQGETQYF.

The J gene is TRBJ1-3, the V gene TRBV6-1, with D possibly matching TRBD1 (6 bases). The germline V gene has CDR1 MNHNS and CDR2 SASEGT. The V end lost 4 bases, the J end lost 4 bases, and 14 bases lay between the germline ends. This CDR3 is built from 15 residues. The CDR3 DNA follows: TGTGCCAGCAGTGCATTACAGGGTCCCGGAAACACCATATATTTT. Translating it yields CASSALQGPGNTIYF.

The chain combines TRBV6-1 with TRBJ1-1; D not certain. The CDR3 has 13 amino acids. The V gene lost 6 bases and the J gene lost 4 bases, with 12 bases spanning the gap. Germline values: CDR1 MNHNS, CDR2 SASEGT. The DNA for the CDR3 is TGTGCCAGCAGCCTAACAGTAGGCACTGAAGCTTTCTTT. Protein: CASSLTVGTEAFF.

The rearrangement uses TRBV28 and TRBJ2-1; D is uncertain. The V gene lost 5 bases and the J gene lost 4 bases, with 6 bases spanning the gap. Germline assignment: CDR1 MDHEN and CDR2 SYDVKM. The CDR3 covers 12 residues. This CDR3 reads CASSALYNEQFF. CDR3 sequence (DNA): TGTGCCAGCAGTGCGTTATACAATGAGCAGTTCTTC. Drawing the rest from reference TRBV28 and TRBJ2-1, the complete variable domain is DVKVTQSSRYLVKRTGEKVFLECVQDMDHENMFWYRQDPGLGLRLIYFSYDVKMKEKGDIPEGYSVSREKKERFSLILESASTNQTSMYLCASSALYNEQFFGPGTRLTVL.

The V and J genes are TRBV4-3 and TRBJ2-1, with a possible D match to TRBD2 (7 bases). The CDR3 runs to 13 residues. V shed 5 bases and J shed 8 bases, with 13 bases lying between them. Germline loops: CDR1 LGHNA, CDR2 YSLEER. Written as DNA, the CDR3 is TGCGCCAGCAGCGCGAGGGGGGGCGATGAGCAGTTCTTC. Its translation is CASSARGGDEQFF.

This clone occurred a few times. The chain combines TRBV7-8 with TRBJ2-5; D may be TRBD2 (5 bases). Germline values: CDR1 SGHVS, CDR2 FQNEAQ. V lost 2 bases and J lost 6, with 13 bases in between. The CDR3 runs to 14 residues. The CDR3 DNA reads TGTGCCAGCAGCTTAAGCTGGCTAGCCAAGACCCAGTACTTC. Its translation is CASSLSWLAKTQYF.